A single sample is the source of the 27 T cell receptor beta chains below, sequenced in a study of blood T cell repertoires in COVID-19. Repertoires were generated with immunoSEQ multiplex PCR, while TCRdb's copy carries only in-frame clones and drops some. The sample holds a few hundred thousand clones; 80% to 90% are singletons and the top ten take roughly 5%. The specimen sequenced was peripheral blood. Receptor source: a woman in her fifties or sixties who had recovered from COVID-19.

The chain carries TRBV5-1 and TRBJ2-2; D is unclear. The germline CDR1 and CDR2 sequences are SGHRS and YFSETQ. Trimming took off 5 bases at V and 4 bases at J, with 12 bases between the two ends. The CDR3 runs 14 residues. In DNA, the CDR3 is TGCGCCAGCAGGTCAGTTAGCTTCACCGGGGAGCTGTTTTTT. Amino acid sequence: CASRSVSFTGELFF.

The chain couples TRBV13 to TRBJ1-1; D is possibly TRBD1 (5 bases). Germline V lookup: CDR1 PRHDT, CDR2 FYEKMQ (reference sequence). This CDR3 has 13 amino acids. Between the trimmed V and J ends, which lost 1 base and 5 bases, there was a span of 8 bases. For the CDR3, the DNA is TGTGCCAGCAGCTTAGTGGGGGGGACTGAAGCTTTCTTT. Translated, it gives CASSLVGGTEAFF.

The V and J genes are TRBV2 and TRBJ2-3, with 8 bases fitting TRBD1. After removal of 5 bases from V and 4 bases from J, the junction contained 5 bases not matched to a gene. Per germline, CDR1 SNHLY and CDR2 FYNNEI. This CDR3 comprises 14 residues. The CDR3 bases are TGTGCCAGCAGTCTTCAGGGGGCAGCAGATACGCAGTATTTT. Its translation: CASSLQGAADTQYF.

J is TRBJ2-2 and V is TRBV5-4; TRBD2 matches at 12 bases. Germline loops: CDR1 SGHNT, CDR2 YYREEE (reference sequence). The CDR3 is 16 residues long. Unmatched junction bases numbered 5, after V lost 4 bases and J lost 4 bases. CDR3 bases: TGTGCCAGCAGCCCGGGGACTAGCGGGTTCACCGGGGAGCTGTTTTTT. It codes for CASSPGTSGFTGELFF.

The rearrangement joins TRBV18 to TRBJ1-1; a possible D gene is TRBD1 (6 bases). Germline loops: CDR1 KGHSH, CDR2 LQKENI. V was pared by 3 bases and J by 0 bases, with 11 bases between. The CDR3 sequence is 15 residues long. CDR3 sequence: CASSPQDRMNTEAFF. The CDR3 nucleotides are TGTGCCAGCTCACCCCAGGACAGAATGAACACTGAAGCTTTCTTT.

This chain joins TRBV27 and TRBJ1-6; no reliable D call. Looked up from germline, CDR1 is MNHEY and CDR2 is SMNVEV (reference sequence). Trimming removed 11 bases at V and 3 bases at J, with 17 bases between. This CDR3 has 15 amino acids. CDR3: CAGLFGGLYNSPLHF. The CDR3 region has the DNA TGTGCCGGCCTCTTCGGCGGTCTCTATAATTCACCCCTCCACTTT.

The chain combines TRBV18 with TRBJ2-4, with 11 positions matching TRBD1. Germline lookup yields CDR1 KGHSH and CDR2 LQKENI. The CDR3 has 14 amino acids. V gave up 0 bases and J gave up 8 bases; unmatched junction bases: 0. In DNA, the CDR3 is TGTGCCAGCTCACCACCGGGACAGGGGGACATTCAGTACTTC. This codes for CASSPPGQGDIQYF.

This sequence joins TRBV6-6 and TRBJ2-7; D may be TRBD2 (6 bases). With 6 bases removed from V and 2 bases from J, the gap between germline ends came to 17 bases. Germline CDR1 and CDR2: MNHNY and SVGAGI (reference sequence). This CDR3 has 15 residues. The DNA of the CDR3 is TGTGCCAGCAGCCCCCGGGTCCGGGGGACCTACGAGCAGTACTTC. It is translated as CASSPRVRGTYEQYF.

This clone was seen only a few times. Other DNA sequences from this sample encode an identical CDR3 as well. The chain recombines TRBV20-1 with TRBJ1-1, with a weak D call TRBD1 (5 bases). The CDR3 is 11 residues long. CDR1 DFQATT and CDR2 SNEGSKA come from the germline V gene (reference sequence). The V end was cut by 3 bases, the J end by 5 bases, with 7 bases between. In DNA, the CDR3 is TGCAGTGCTAGGGCAGGGACTGAAGCTTTCTTT. Translated: CSARAGTEAFF.

The chain employs TRBV12-3 or TRBV12-4 and TRBJ1-4; no firm D call. CDR3 length: 11 amino acids. The V gene lost 1 base and the J gene lost 11 bases, with 5 bases spanning the gap. CDR3 loop: CASSLDTKLFF. The CDR3 DNA reads as TGTGCCAGCAGTTTAGACACCAAACTGTTTTTT.

The V gene is TRBV5-1, the J gene TRBJ2-7; 10 nucleotides match TRBD2. CDR1 SGHRS and CDR2 YFSETQ come from the germline V gene. This CDR3 region has 13 residues. V lost 8 bases to trimming and J lost 6 bases; unmatched junction nucleotides: 8. The CDR3 DNA sequence: TGCGCCAGTTCGGGACTAGCGAGAGGCGAGCAGTACTTC. Translating gives CASSGLARGEQYF.

The table lists this clone with a few counts. CDR3 in DNA: TGTGCCAGCACCCTCATAGCGGGGAAGACCACCGGGGAGCTGTTTTTT. Its translation is CASTLIAGKTTGELFF. This chain joins TRBV7-6 and TRBJ2-2, with 8 bases lining up with TRBD2. CDR1 SGHVS and CDR2 FNYEAQ come from the germline V gene. The CDR3 has 16 amino acids. With 7 bases clipped from V and 4 bases from J, the junction kept 11 bases outside the gene matches.

V usage is TRBV2 and J usage is TRBJ1-2; 7 bases align to TRBD1. This CDR3 spans 14 amino acids. Germline CDR1 is SNHLY and CDR2 is FYNNEI. V lost 5 bases to trimming and J lost 5 bases; unmatched junction nucleotides: 8. The CDR3 coding sequence is TGTGCCAGCAGTACCGGGACAGCCCAGTATGGCTACACCTTC. It yields the protein CASSTGTAQYGYTF.

This clone has a handful of counts. V is TRBV11-2 and J is TRBJ2-4, with a possible D match to TRBD1 (5 bases). V gave up 0 bases and J gave up 6 bases, with 9 bases separating them. The germline V gene encodes CDR1 SGHAT and CDR2 FQNNGV. The CDR3 covers 14 residues. The CDR3 DNA reads TGTGCCAGCAGCTTAGACAGGGAAGGAAACATTCAGTACTTC. Residues: CASSLDREGNIQYF.

The sample holds a few counts of this clone. The chain employs TRBV5-1 and TRBJ1-2, with 8 bases fitting TRBD1. In germline, CDR1 is SGHRS, CDR2 YFSETQ. The CDR3 has 16 residues. The J segment lost 0 bases and the V segment lost 2 bases, leaving 6 bases of the junction unmatched. The DNA for the CDR3 is TGCGCCAGCAGCTTATCCCGGACAGGGACTAACTATGGCTACACCTTC. It yields the protein CASSLSRTGTNYGYTF. Full variable domain (remainder filled in from reference TRBV5-1 and TRBJ1-2): KAGVTQTPRYLIKTRGQQVTLSCSPISGHRSVSWYQQTPGQGLQFLFEYFSETQRNKGNFPGRFSGRQFSNSRSEMNVSTLELGDSALYLCASSLSRTGTNYGYTFGSGTRLTVV.

Worth noting for this clone: A single base separates this from a much larger clone, so it may be a read error. Other nucleotide sequences from this sample produce the same CDR3. This chain connects TRBV4-1 to TRBJ2-2, with TRBD2 identical over 9 bases. The CDR3 sequence is 17 residues long. After removal of 1 base from V and 3 bases from J, the junction contained 6 bases not matched to a gene. From germline, CDR1 is MGHRA and CDR2 YSYEKL. The DNA of the CDR3 is TGCGCCAGCAGCCAAGCCGCGGGGGGGGACGACACCGGGGAGCTGTTTTTT. As protein: CASSQAAGGDDTGELFF.

The genes are TRBV30 and TRBJ1-1; TRBD1 agrees at 7 bases. The length of the CDR3 is 17 residues. After removal of 0 bases from V and 1 base from J, the junction contained 11 bases not matched to a gene. Per the germline V gene, CDR1 is GTSNPN and CDR2 is SVGIG (reference sequence). The CDR3 spells CAWSVLLAGGGNTEAFF. In nucleotides, the CDR3 is TGTGCCTGGAGTGTACTCTTGGCAGGGGGTGGGAACACTGAAGCTTTCTTT.

This clone came up a few times. The CDR3 sequence: CASSEPPGTYGYTF. The DNA of the CDR3 is TGTGCCAGCAGTGAACCCCCAGGAACTTATGGCTACACCTTC. The V and J genes are TRBV6-1 and TRBJ1-2; D uncertain. Germline V CDR1 and CDR2: MNHNS, SASEGT. Trimming shortened V by 2 bases and J by 5 bases, and 12 bases separated the two germline ends. The CDR3 is made up of 14 amino acids.

This clone was counted once. This chain links TRBV2 with TRBJ1-2, with 10 bases fitting TRBD1. The CDR3 has 17 residues. V was pared by 7 bases and J by 0 bases, with 11 bases of the junction left unmatched. Germline V CDR1 and CDR2: SNHLY, FYNNEI. DNA for the CDR3: TGTGCCAGCATCCCAGGACAGGGGGACCCATCTAACTATGGCTACACCTTC. Translating gives CASIPGQGDPSNYGYTF.

V gene TRBV6-2 or TRBV6-3 combines with J gene TRBJ2-1, with D possibly TRBD2 on 7 matching bases. V dropped 2 bases and J dropped 2 bases, with 19 bases sitting between them. CDR1 is MNHEY, CDR2 SVGEGT, per germline. The CDR3 is made up of 18 amino acids. The CDR3 protein is CASSYPPLGGPTYNEQFF. CDR3 DNA sequence: TGTGCCAGCAGTTACCCTCCCTTGGGGGGGCCCACCTACAATGAGCAGTTCTTC.

The chain combines TRBV12-3 or TRBV12-4 with TRBJ1-1; D unclear. The V and J ends lost 3 bases and 7 bases respectively, with 6 bases between them. This CDR3 has 11 amino acids. CDR3 protein: CASSLEGEAFF. The CDR3 bases are TGTGCCAGCAGTTTGGAGGGTGAAGCTTTCTTT.

The V and J genes are TRBV6-4 and TRBJ2-3; D remains ambiguous. The CDR3 extends over 13 amino acids. Trimming took off 7 bases at V and 2 bases at J, with 10 bases between the two ends. CDR1 is MRHNA, CDR2 SNTAGT, per germline. CDR3 DNA sequence: TGTGCCAGCATTCGACTGTTCACAGATACGCAGTATTTT. Encoded protein: CASIRLFTDTQYF.

This chain uses TRBV2 with TRBJ1-4; no reliable D call. V lost 0 bases and J 7 bases, leaving 3 bases between the germline ends. This CDR3 has 12 residues. CDR1 and CDR2 from the germline V gene are SNHLY and FYNNEI. CDR3 loop: CASSEAAEKLFF. The CDR3 nucleotides read TGTGCCAGCAGTGAAGCAGCTGAAAAACTGTTTTTT.

This chain connects TRBV19 to TRBJ2-5, with D perhaps matching TRBD1 (5 bases). This CDR3 region has 13 residues. Trimming stripped 2 bases from V and 4 bases from J, with 8 bases between. The germline CDR1 and CDR2 sequences are LNHDA and SQIVND (reference sequence). CDR3 DNA: TGTGCCAGTAGTATACTTACAGGAGAGACCCAGTACTTC. Translated, it gives CASSILTGETQYF.

V gene TRBV27 combines with J gene TRBJ1-1; 11 bases map to TRBD1. The ends lost 5 bases at V and 3 bases at J; junction bases unmatched: 8. CDR1 is MNHEY and CDR2 is SMNVEV in the germline V gene (reference sequence). The CDR3 contains 16 residues. The CDR3 loop is CASSTRDRGGHTEAFF. The CDR3 bases are TGTGCCAGCAGTACCCGGGACAGGGGGGGGCACACTGAAGCTTTCTTT.

J is TRBJ1-5 and V is TRBV7-2; 8 nucleotides match TRBD1. CDR3 size: 13 residues. J gave up 5 bases and V 4 bases, and 1 base lay outside the gene matches. Germline CDR1 SGHTA, CDR2 FQGNSA. CDR3 in amino acids: CASSSDRDQPQHF. The CDR3 DNA is TGTGCCAGCAGCTCGGACAGGGATCAGCCCCAGCATTTT.

This chain joins TRBV9 and TRBJ1-2; 8 nucleotides line up with TRBD1. CDR3 length: 13 residues. The ends lost 4 bases at V and 7 bases at J; junction bases unmatched: 6. The V gene's germline CDR1 is SGDLS and CDR2 YYNGEE. This chain's CDR3 is CASSPQGASGYTF. The CDR3, as DNA: TGTGCCAGCAGCCCGCAGGGGGCGTCTGGCTACACCTTC.